These 9 T cell receptor beta chains were sequenced from one sample in a study of Ad26.COV2.S vaccination and SARS-CoV-2 variants. Assay: immunoSEQ multiplex PCR; the TCRdb copy retains only in-frame clones and omits some. The data hold about 350,000 clones, with around nine tenths observed a single time. Treatment in this sample: some 20 received Ad26.COV2.S at low or high dose, single or two shots; several received placebo; per-sample allocation not given. At day 63 after the first vaccine or placebo injection, samples were drawn. The sequencing used peripheral blood, collected in a trial of Ad26.COV2.S vaccine versus placebo. These receptors all come from a person between 18 and 65 years old who received the Ad26.COV2.S COVID-19 vaccine or a placebo.

The chain joins TRBV19 to TRBJ1-1, with no clear D. The V gene lost 6 bases and the J gene lost 7 bases, with 9 bases spanning the gap. Germline CDR1 LNHDA, CDR2 SQIVND (reference sequence). This CDR3 is 11 amino acids long. The CDR3 DNA reads as TGTGCCAGTAGCTTACCTGGTGAAGCTTTCTTT. Amino acids: CASSLPGEAFF.

The chain couples TRBV9 to TRBJ1-1; D may be TRBD1 (5 bases). Trimming shortened V by 2 bases and J by 1 base, and 9 bases separated the two germline ends. The CDR3 is 14 residues long. CDR1 SGDLS and CDR2 YYNGEE come from the germline V gene. The CDR3 sequence: CASSVDTGNTEAFF. For the CDR3, the DNA is TGTGCCAGCAGCGTCGACACAGGGAACACTGAAGCTTTCTTT.

CDR3 in amino acids: CASSLQGASEQYF. The CDR3 DNA follows: TGTGCCAGCAGCTTACAGGGGGCGAGCGAGCAGTACTTC. The gene calls are TRBV5-6 and TRBJ2-7, with 9 bases lining up with TRBD1. Germline-derived CDR1 and CDR2 are SGHDT and YYEEEE. This CDR3 is built from 13 residues. The V segment lost 2 bases and the J segment 6 bases; nucleotides outside the gene matches: 3.

This rearrangement joins TRBV4-3 to TRBJ2-7; D not certain. Trimming took off 0 bases at V and 6 bases at J, with 12 bases between the two ends. Germline V gene sequence: CDR1 LGHNA, CDR2 YSLEER. This CDR3 has 14 amino acids. Written as DNA, the CDR3 is TGCGCCAGCAGCCAAGAATATCCCAGCTTCGAGCAGTACTTC. It specifies CASSQEYPSFEQYF.

The chain has TRBV4-2 and TRBJ2-1; 10 bases fit TRBD2. The CDR3 spans 15 residues. The trim removed 2 bases at V and 4 bases at J, leaving 2 bases unmatched. Germline lookup yields CDR1 LGHNA and CDR2 YNFKEQ. CDR3 bases: TGTGCCAGCAGCCAACTAGCGGGGGAGTACAATGAGCAGTTCTTC. This translates into CASSQLAGEYNEQFF.

This rearrangement joins TRBV6-5 to TRBJ1-2; 8 positions match TRBD1. CDR3 length: 13 residues. The germline gives CDR1 MNHEY, CDR2 SVGAGI. V was pared by 5 bases and J by 7 bases, with 6 bases of the junction left unmatched. In DNA form, the CDR3 reads TGTGCCAGCAGTATGGACAGGGAGGCTGGCTACACCTTC. Its protein product is CASSMDREAGYTF.

The chain carries TRBV7-8 and TRBJ1-6, with 10 bases matching TRBD1. Germline V gives CDR1 SGHVS, CDR2 FQNEAQ. After removal of 0 bases from V and 1 base from J, the junction contained 0 bases not matched to a gene. The CDR3 loop spans 17 amino acids. CDR3 bases: TGTGCCAGCAGCTTAGCGGGACAGGGGTCCTATAATTCACCCCTCCACTTT. Translated, it gives CASSLAGQGSYNSPLHF.

This clone was detected a few times. The rearrangement joins TRBV5-1 to TRBJ2-1, with TRBD2 matching 11 bases. This CDR3 spans 15 amino acids. V shed 1 base, J shed 8 bases, and the junction held 5 bases outside the gene matches. CDR1 is SGHRS, CDR2 YFSETQ, per germline. CDR3 in amino acids: CASSLTSGSGDEQFF. In DNA form, the CDR3 reads TGCGCCAGCAGCTTGACTAGCGGGAGCGGCGATGAGCAGTTCTTC.

The chain uses TRBV10-3 and TRBJ2-2, with 7 positions matching TRBD2. The CDR3 totals 13 residues. In germline, CDR1 is ENHRY, CDR2 SYGVKD. V was clipped by 2 bases and J by 6 bases; unmatched bases: 0. CDR3 DNA: TGTGCCATCAGTGAGGGGGGGGCCGGGGAGCTGTTTTTT. Translating gives CAISEGGAGELFF.